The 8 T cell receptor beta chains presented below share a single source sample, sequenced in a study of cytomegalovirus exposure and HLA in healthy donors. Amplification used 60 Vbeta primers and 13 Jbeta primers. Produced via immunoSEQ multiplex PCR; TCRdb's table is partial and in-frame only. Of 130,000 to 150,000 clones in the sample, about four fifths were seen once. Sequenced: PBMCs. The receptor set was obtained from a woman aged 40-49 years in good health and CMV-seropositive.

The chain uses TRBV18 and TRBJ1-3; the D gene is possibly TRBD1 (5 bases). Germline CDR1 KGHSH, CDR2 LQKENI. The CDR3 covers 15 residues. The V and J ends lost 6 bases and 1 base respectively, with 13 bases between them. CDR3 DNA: TGTGCCAGCTCTCTCGGACAAAGGTCTGGAAACACCATATATTTT. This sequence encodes CASSLGQRSGNTIYF.

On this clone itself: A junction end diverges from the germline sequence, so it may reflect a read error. The CDR3 DNA is TGTGCCACCAGTGCCCCAGGGATTGCGGGGCAAGAGACCCAGTACTTC. This sequence encodes CATSAPGIAGQETQYF. This chain uses TRBV28 with TRBJ2-5; D might be TRBD2 (6 bases). This CDR3 comprises 16 residues. In germline, CDR1 is MDHEN, CDR2 SYDVKM. Full variable domain (missing parts from reference TRBV28 and TRBJ2-5): DVKVTQSSRYLVKRTGEKVFLECVQDMDHENMFWYRQDPGLGLRLIYFSYDVKMKEKGDIPEGYSVSREKKERFSLILESASTNQTSMYLCATSAPGIAGQETQYFGPGTRLLVL.

This chain's CDR3 is CASSLAGTSGLDTQYF. The CDR3 bases are TGCGCCAGCAGCTTGGCCGGGACTAGCGGGTTAGATACGCAGTATTTT. V usage is TRBV5-1 and J usage is TRBJ2-3; 12 bases line up with TRBD2. Looked up from germline, CDR1 is SGHRS and CDR2 is YFSETQ. V lost 0 bases to trimming and J lost 5 bases; unmatched junction nucleotides: 4. This CDR3 spans 16 amino acids.

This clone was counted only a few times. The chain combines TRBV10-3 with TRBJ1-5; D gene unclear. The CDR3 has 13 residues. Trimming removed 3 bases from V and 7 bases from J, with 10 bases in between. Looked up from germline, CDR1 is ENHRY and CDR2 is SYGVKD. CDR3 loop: CAISDRFGQPQHF. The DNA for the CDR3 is TGTGCCATCAGTGATCGCTTCGGGCAGCCCCAGCATTTT.

Written as DNA, the CDR3 is TGTGCCAGTAGTATAAGTGGAGGGATGGGAGAGCAGTACTTC. This gives the protein CASSISGGMGEQYF. This chain joins TRBV19 and TRBJ2-7, with a tentative D call TRBD2 (6 bases). The germline V and J ends were trimmed by 2 bases and 7 bases, with 15 bases remaining between them. Per germline, CDR1 LNHDA and CDR2 SQIVND (reference sequence). The CDR3 has 14 residues.

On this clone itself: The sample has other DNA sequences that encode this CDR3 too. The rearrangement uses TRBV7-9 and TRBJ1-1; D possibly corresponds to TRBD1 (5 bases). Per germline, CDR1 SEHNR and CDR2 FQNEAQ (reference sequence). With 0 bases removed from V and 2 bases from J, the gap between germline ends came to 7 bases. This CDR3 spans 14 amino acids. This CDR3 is CASSLAGGNTEAFF. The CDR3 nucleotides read TGTGCCAGCAGCTTAGCCGGGGGAAACACTGAAGCTTTCTTT.

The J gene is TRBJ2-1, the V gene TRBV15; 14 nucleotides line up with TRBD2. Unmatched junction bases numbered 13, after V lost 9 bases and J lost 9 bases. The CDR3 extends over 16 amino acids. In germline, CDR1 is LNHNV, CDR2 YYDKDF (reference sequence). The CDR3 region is CATLSPGLAGVREQFF. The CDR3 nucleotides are TGTGCCACATTATCACCGGGACTAGCGGGAGTTCGTGAGCAGTTCTTC.

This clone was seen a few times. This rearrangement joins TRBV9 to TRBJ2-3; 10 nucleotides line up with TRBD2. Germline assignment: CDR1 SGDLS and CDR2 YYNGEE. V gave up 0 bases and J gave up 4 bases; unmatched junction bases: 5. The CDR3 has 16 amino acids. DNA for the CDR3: TGTGCCAGCAGCGTAGTGGCTAGCGGGGGCCCAGATACGCAGTATTTT. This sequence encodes CASSVVASGGPDTQYF.